The next 27 T cell receptor beta chains were all read from a single sample in a study of shared clonotypes between healthy human individuals. Generated by immunoSEQ multiplex PCR, the TCRdb table keeps only in-frame clones and is missing some. The data show 2 million to 2.5 million clones, approximately 95% seen once. Naive-designated CD8 cells lacked CD45RO, were positively enriched for CCR7, and omitted terminally differentiated effector memory CD45RA+ cells. Material for sequencing was naive CD8+ T cells sorted from blood. The receptors here all came from a man aged 18 to 35 in good health.

Written as DNA, the CDR3 is TGTGCCAGCATGGAAGCAGATACGCAGTATTTT. Translation gives CASMEADTQYF. The chain carries TRBV5-4 and TRBJ2-3; the D is unclear. Germline V gene lookup returns CDR1 SGHNT and CDR2 YYREEE (reference sequence). The CDR3 has 11 amino acids. V was trimmed by 6 bases and J by 4 bases, leaving 6 bases between them.

Notes on this clone: The identical CDR3 is also encoded by other nucleotide sequences in the sample. The J gene is TRBJ1-1, the V gene TRBV28; TRBD1 agrees at 8 bases. The CDR3 length is 14 residues. The V gene end was trimmed by 6 bases and the J gene end by 2 bases; junction bases not matched to a gene: 5. Looked up from germline, CDR1 is MDHEN and CDR2 is SYDVKM. The DNA for the CDR3 is TGTGCCAGCAGCCTGGACAGGGAAAACACTGAAGCTTTCTTT. This codes for CASSLDRENTEAFF.

The rearrangement joins TRBV27 to TRBJ2-2, with 13 positions matching TRBD2. Per germline, CDR1 MNHEY and CDR2 SMNVEV (reference sequence). The CDR3 is 15 amino acids. The V segment lost 4 bases and the J segment 5 bases; nucleotides outside the gene matches: 1. DNA of the CDR3: TGTGCCAGCAGTTGGACTAGCGGGAGTACCGGGGAGCTGTTTTTT. As protein: CASSWTSGSTGELFF.

The chain carries TRBV27 and TRBJ2-7, with 7 bases lining up with TRBD2. Germline-derived CDR1 and CDR2 are MNHEY and SMNVEV (reference sequence). The CDR3 consists of 14 residues. Unmatched junction bases numbered 6, after V lost 3 bases and J lost 4 bases. Here the CDR3 reads CASSLAGDLYEQYF. The CDR3 DNA is TGTGCCAGCAGTTTGGCGGGAGACCTATACGAGCAGTACTTC.

For this clone: One end of the junction varies from germline; a read error may be responsible. The genes are TRBV6-1 and TRBJ2-7; 11 bases are shared with TRBD1. The germline CDR1 and CDR2 sequences are MNHNS and SASEGT. CDR3 length: 14 residues. CDR3 in DNA: TGTGCCAGCAGGGAAGGGGACAGGGGGTACGAGCAGTACTTC. Protein sequence: CASREGDRGYEQYF.

The gene calls are TRBV6-1 and TRBJ2-2; 12 bases align to TRBD2. This CDR3 has 15 residues. Germline loops: CDR1 MNHNS, CDR2 SASEGT. V dropped 3 bases and J dropped 6; count of bases not matched to a gene: 2. CDR3: CASSDLAGGSGELFF. The CDR3 DNA follows: TGTGCCAGCAGTGATCTAGCGGGAGGGTCCGGGGAGCTGTTTTTT.

This clone was found once. The J gene is TRBJ2-7, the V gene TRBV5-6, with D perhaps matching TRBD2 (5 bases). The V end was cut by 2 bases, the J end by 5 bases, with 11 bases between. Looked up from germline, CDR1 is SGHDT and CDR2 is YYEEEE. This CDR3 contains 13 residues. The CDR3 sequence is CASSFGVEDEQYF. The CDR3, as DNA: TGTGCCAGCAGCTTCGGGGTAGAGGACGAGCAGTACTTC.

The chain is built from TRBV20-1 and TRBJ1-2, with D uncertain. V shed 4 bases and J shed 8 bases, with 8 bases lying between them. Per germline, CDR1 DFQATT and CDR2 SNEGSKA (reference sequence). CDR3 length: 10 residues. The CDR3 nucleotides read TGCAGTGCTAACGGGGAGGGCTACACCTTC. Its protein product is CSANGEGYTF.

The rearrangement uses TRBV6-5 and TRBJ1-2; D uncertain. The germline V gene has CDR1 MNHEY and CDR2 SVGAGI. Trimming removed 0 bases from V and 6 bases from J, with 2 bases in between. This CDR3 has 11 residues. As DNA, the CDR3 is TGTGCCAGCAGTTACTCGAATGGCTACACCTTC. It yields the protein CASSYSNGYTF.

The chain has TRBV10-3 and TRBJ2-5; 10 nucleotides match TRBD1. V dropped 4 bases and J dropped 5; count of bases not matched to a gene: 7. This CDR3 region has 15 residues. The germline CDR1 and CDR2 sequences are ENHRY and SYGVKD. In DNA form, the CDR3 reads TGTGCCATCAGTGGCCTGACAGGGGGCTACGAGACCCAGTACTTC. As protein: CAISGLTGGYETQYF.

V usage is TRBV29-1 and J usage is TRBJ2-1; no reliable D call. The CDR3 consists of 13 residues. Trimming left V 2 bases short and J 2 bases short, with 7 bases between. CDR1 and CDR2 (germline): SQVTM, ANQGSEA. CDR3 sequence (DNA): TGCAGCGTTGAAATTATGACCTACAATGAGCAGTTCTTC. Its protein product is CSVEIMTYNEQFF.

The chain employs TRBV28 and TRBJ2-7; no reliable D call. Per the germline V gene, CDR1 is MDHEN and CDR2 is SYDVKM. This CDR3 comprises 15 residues. Trimming took 3 bases from V and 2 from J, leaving 14 bases between them. The CDR3 DNA reads TGTGCCAGCAGTTTCATCGCTGCCCGGGCCTACGAGCAGTACTTC. Translated, it gives CASSFIAARAYEQYF.

The chain has TRBV4-3 and TRBJ2-1; weak D call: TRBD2 (6 bases). The CDR3 is 14 amino acids. Trimming removed 1 base from V and 7 bases from J, with 11 bases in between. The germline CDR1 and CDR2 sequences are LGHNA and YSLEER. The DNA for the CDR3 is TGCGCCAGCAGCCAAGCCGGGGGACGGAATGAGCAGTTCTTC. This gives the protein CASSQAGGRNEQFF.

The table lists this clone with a count of one. The CDR3 DNA reads TGTGCCAGCACCCAGGGGGAGGCAGGTCCCTACGAGCAGTACTTC. Protein product: CASTQGEAGPYEQYF. The chain carries TRBV7-9 and TRBJ2-5, with D perhaps TRBD1 (7 bases). The DNA end is more similar to TRBJ2-7, so the J call may be wrong. Germline lookup yields CDR1 SEHNR and CDR2 FQNEAQ (reference sequence). The CDR3 is 15 amino acids.

The chain links TRBV5-1 to TRBJ2-3; TRBD2 matches at 9 bases. The length of the CDR3 is 16 residues. Germline V lookup: CDR1 SGHRS, CDR2 YFSETQ. Germline trimming cut 4 bases from V and 6 bases from J; bases unmatched to any gene: 12. The CDR3, as DNA: TGCGCCAGCAGCCCGATAGCGGGAGCCAGAGGTGATACGCAGTATTTT. Translated, it gives CASSPIAGARGDTQYF.

The chain recombines TRBV4-3 with TRBJ1-2; a possible D gene is TRBD1 (5 bases). Germline CDR1 is LGHNA and CDR2 is YSLEER. Trimming removed 1 base at V and 7 bases at J, with 19 bases between. CDR3 length equals 16 residues. Written as DNA, the CDR3 is TGCGCCAGCAGCCAAGTGATGGGACGCCATGACGGTGGCTACACCTTC. Translated: CASSQVMGRHDGGYTF.

This clone has a single count. The chain has TRBV10-2 and TRBJ1-1, with D unclear. CDR1 is WSHSY, CDR2 SAAADI, per germline. The CDR3 sequence is 11 residues long. Trimming stripped 0 bases from V and 7 bases from J, with 3 bases between. The CDR3, as DNA: TGCGCCAGCAGTGAGTCATATGAAGCTTTCTTT. Its protein is CASSESYEAFF.

The rearrangement uses TRBV4-1 and TRBJ1-1; D call uncertain. Trimming took 4 bases from V and 0 from J, leaving 12 bases between them. The germline V gene has CDR1 MGHRA and CDR2 YSYEKL. The CDR3 totals 15 residues. This chain's CDR3 is CASSPGPHMNTEAFF. CDR3 nucleotides: TGCGCCAGCAGCCCAGGTCCGCATATGAACACTGAAGCTTTCTTT.

The gene calls are TRBV9 and TRBJ2-7; TRBD1 agrees at 10 bases. Germline CDR1 and CDR2: SGDLS and YYNGEE. The length of the CDR3 is 15 residues. After removal of 4 bases from V and 2 bases from J, the junction contained 6 bases not matched to a gene. The CDR3 region has the DNA TGTGCCAGCAGCACTGGACAGGGGGACCCCTACGAGCAGTACTTC. Protein: CASSTGQGDPYEQYF.

About this clone itself: Its ends do not fully match the called genes, so a read error is possible. The chain uses TRBV7-7 and TRBJ2-7, with 9 bases aligning to TRBD1. The CDR3 is 14 amino acids. Germline loops: CDR1 SSHAT, CDR2 FNYEAQ (reference sequence). CDR3 nucleotides: TGTGCTAGCAGCTTAATACAGGGGGCCAACGAGCAGTACTTC. Protein: CASSLIQGANEQYF.

The gene calls are TRBV30 and TRBJ2-5, with D unclear. The V gene lost 1 base and the J gene lost 5 bases, with 5 bases spanning the gap. Germline V lookup: CDR1 GTSNPN, CDR2 SVGIG (reference sequence). This CDR3 has 11 residues. CDR3 sequence: CAWSGTETQYF. As DNA, the CDR3 is TGTGCCTGGAGTGGCACGGAGACCCAGTACTTC. The full variable domain, its missing parts supplied by reference TRBV30 and TRBJ2-5, is SQTIHQWPATLVQPVGSPLSLECTVEGTSNPNLYWYRQAAGRGLQLLFYSVGIGQISSEVPQNLSASRPQDRQFILSSKKLLLSDSGFYLCAWSGTETQYFGPGTRLLVL.

The J gene is TRBJ2-3, the V gene TRBV6-1; D possibly corresponds to TRBD1 (6 bases). The V gene lost 10 bases and the J gene lost 4 bases, with 21 bases spanning the gap. The CDR3 spans 15 residues. Germline loops: CDR1 MNHNS, CDR2 SASEGT. CDR3 DNA sequence: TGTGCCACCGCTCCGTCTGGGGGCTGGGCAGATACGCAGTATTTT. Translation: CATAPSGGWADTQYF.

This clone was found once. The chain is built from TRBV27 and TRBJ1-5; D not resolved. V was cut by 6 bases and J by 4 bases, with 13 bases left in between. The CDR3 runs 14 residues. From germline, CDR1 is MNHEY and CDR2 SMNVEV (reference sequence). The CDR3 loop is CASSLDSPNQPQHF. The CDR3 region has the DNA TGTGCCAGCAGCCTGGATTCGCCAAATCAGCCCCAGCATTTT.

The sample holds one count of this clone. The CDR3 loop is CASSVEGRPNEQFF. The CDR3 nucleotides are TGTGCCAGCAGCGTAGAAGGGCGACCCAATGAGCAGTTCTTC. V usage is TRBV9 and J usage is TRBJ2-1; no reliable D call. The CDR3 length is 14 residues. Germline assignment: CDR1 SGDLS and CDR2 YYNGEE. The germline V and J ends were trimmed by 0 bases and 6 bases, with 10 bases remaining between them. The full variable domain, rest sourced from reference TRBV9 and TRBJ2-1, is DSGVTQTPKHLITATGQRVTLRCSPRSGDLSVYWYQQSLDQGLQFLIQYYNGEERAKGNILERFSAQQFPDLHSELNLSSLELGDSALYFCASSVEGRPNEQFFGPGTRLTVL.

The rearrangement joins TRBV11-2 to TRBJ2-1; TRBD2 agrees at 13 bases. From germline, CDR1 is SGHAT and CDR2 FQNNGV. J gave up 3 bases and V 5 bases, and 4 bases lay outside the gene matches. The CDR3 is made up of 16 amino acids. CDR3 sequence: CASSPWTSGSYNEQFF. DNA for the CDR3: TGTGCCAGCAGCCCGTGGACTAGCGGGAGCTACAATGAGCAGTTCTTC.

The chain employs TRBV13 and TRBJ2-7; the D is unclear. The CDR3 runs to 14 residues. V was pared by 3 bases and J by 1 base, with 10 bases between. In germline, CDR1 is PRHDT, CDR2 FYEKMQ (reference sequence). CDR3 coding DNA: TGTGCCAGCAGCTTGTTAGCCTCGTCCTACGAGCAGTACTTC. As protein: CASSLLASSYEQYF.

The rearrangement joins TRBV7-9 to TRBJ2-7, with 9 bases aligning to TRBD1. With 6 bases clipped from V and 3 bases from J, the junction kept 6 bases outside the gene matches. The length of the CDR3 is 14 residues. CDR1 is SEHNR, CDR2 FQNEAQ, per germline (reference sequence). The CDR3 loop reads CASSLTGGDYEQYF. The CDR3 DNA is TGTGCCAGCAGTCTGACAGGGGGAGACTACGAGCAGTACTTC.